This TCR beta chain was identified in a study of graft-versus-host responses after intestinal transplantation. The method was immunoSEQ multiplex PCR; TCRdb's version includes in-frame clones alone and lacks a portion of them. The sample records under 45,000 clones, over 90% being singletons. CDR1 and CDR2 from the germline V gene are MNHEY and SVGAGI. The CDR3 extends over 14 amino acids. With 0 bases removed from V and 8 bases from J, the gap between germline ends came to 13 bases. V gene TRBV6-5 combines with J gene TRBJ1-2, with D unclear. The TCR was taken from a human patient who received an intestinal transplant, so some T cells may come from the graft donor. The sample in question was PBMCs, obtained 734 days after intestinal transplantation. The CDR3, as DNA: TGTGCCAGCAGTTACTCGGAGGCTTTGGGAGGCTACACCTTC. Its protein is CASSYSEALGGYTF.